The rows below give T cell receptor beta chains drawn from one sample of a study of tumor-infiltrating lymphocytes in oesophageal squamous cell carcinoma. TCRdb used MiXCR to reprocess the PCR reads, holding one entry per CDR3 protein. The table has about 9,600 distinct CDR3 sequences, approximately 50% seen once. Sequenced material: esophageal tumor tissue. These receptors originate from a female donor with esophageal squamous cell carcinoma. The CDR3 runs from the conserved cysteine through the conserved F or W. A D gene is named only where the DNA matches it firmly. Only some rows state a clone size, as once, few, many or a class for expanded clones.

V	D	size	J	CDR3	DNA
TRBV7-3	TRBD2	few	TRBJ2-1	CASSSSGTTNEQFF	TGTGCCAGCAGCTCATCCGGGACTACCAATGAGCAGTTCTTC
TRBV7-9	TRBD1	.	TRBJ2-5	CASSLAVGDRGNDEQYF	TGTGCCAGCAGCTTAGCGGTAGGGGACAGGGGTAACGACGAGCAGTACTTT
TRBV11-2	.	many	TRBJ1-1	CASRYTGHMNTEAFF	TGTGCCAGCAGATATACAGGCCACATGAACACTGAAGCTTTCTTT
TRBV7-2	.	.	TRBJ2-3	CASSSRLINTDTQYF	TGTGCCAGCAGCTCCCGCCTCATCAACACAGATACGCAGTATTTT
TRBV7-2	TRBD1	.	TRBJ2-1	CASSRQGVFGNEQFF	TGTGCCAGCAGCCGACAGGGGGTTTTTGGTAATGAGCAGTTCTTC
TRBV7-6	.	.	TRBJ2-2	CASSLSSAANTGELFF	TGTGCCAGCAGCTTAAGTAGCGCCGCGAACACCGGGGAGCTGTTTTTT
TRBV6-2/TRBV6-3	.	once	TRBJ1-1	CASSYGQNTEAFF	TGTGCCAGCAGTTACGGACAGAACACTGAAGCTTTCTTT
TRBV7-8	.	.	TRBJ2-3	CASSFGDTTDTQYF	TGTGCCAGCAGCTTCGGGGACACCACAGATACGCAGTATTTT
TRBV7-6	.	few	TRBJ2-5	CASSTRTEETQYF	TGTGCTAGCAGCACCCGAACAGAAGAGACCCAGTACTTC
TRBV12-3/TRBV12-4	.	.	TRBJ2-7	CASRWGYTYEQYF	TGTGCCAGCAGATGGGGGTATACCTACGAGCAGTACTTC
TRBV7-2	TRBD2	.	TRBJ2-3	CASSQGLAGNTDTQYF	TGTGCCAGCAGCCAGGGGCTAGCGGGAAACACAGATACGCAGTATTTT
TRBV7-3	.	.	TRBJ2-1	CASSLFRGRNNEQFF	TGTGCCAGCAGCTTATTTCGGGGACGGAACAATGAGCAGTTCTTC
TRBV6-2/TRBV6-3	.	.	TRBJ2-6	CASSGAAGANVLTF	TGTGCCAGCAGTGGTGCAGCTGGGGCCAACGTCCTGACTTTC
TRBV14	.	medium-sized	TRBJ2-7	CASSPLAHSYEQYF	TGTGCCAGCAGCCCCTTAGCTCATTCCTACGAGCAGTACTTC
TRBV7-3	.	.	TRBJ2-7	CASSPQGNYEQYF	TGTGCCAGCAGCCCACAGGGTAACTACGAGCAGTACTTC
TRBV7-3	.	.	TRBJ2-2	CASSLMGFGATGELFF	TGTGCCAGCAGCTTAATGGGGTTTGGGGCTACCGGGGAGCTGTTTTTT
TRBV6-8	.	.	TRBJ2-4	CASRDLDGKNIQYF	TGTGCCAGCAGGGATCTGGATGGCAAAAACATTCAGTACTTC
TRBV6-1	TRBD2	.	TRBJ2-7	CASTDGLAGGPGVYEQYF	TGTGCCAGCACCGATGGACTAGCGGGAGGGCCAGGGGTCTACGAGCAGTACTTC
TRBV12-3/TRBV12-4	TRBD2	.	TRBJ2-7	CASTITGTTYEQYF	TGTGCCAGCACAATAACCGGGACTACATACGAGCAGTACTTC
TRBV5-6	.	many	TRBJ2-6	CASRLGVSGANVLTF	TGTGCCAGCAGGTTGGGGGTCTCTGGGGCCAACGTCCTGACTTTC
TRBV7-2	TRBD1	medium-sized	TRBJ1-2	CASSLGTGGIYGYTF	TGTGCCAGCAGCTTAGGAACAGGGGGCATCTATGGCTACACCTTC
TRBV7-2	.	.	TRBJ1-1	CASSLQVRAEAFF	TGTGCCAGCAGCTTACAGGTTCGAGCTGAAGCTTTCTTT
TRBV7-2	TRBD2	few	TRBJ2-1	CASSKGLVSFFF	TGTGCCAGCAGTAAGGGACTAGTAAGTTTCTTCTTC
TRBV5-1	TRBD2	many	TRBJ2-7	CASSLQLGLAGSYEQYF	TGCGCCAGCAGCCTACAACTTGGACTAGCGGGCTCCTACGAGCAGTACTTC
TRBV11-2	.	.	TRBJ2-3	CASSLESGHFTDTQYF	TGTGCCAGCAGCTTAGAGAGTGGACATTTCACAGATACCCAGTATTTT
TRBV12-3/TRBV12-4	.	few	TRBJ2-7	CASSLVQGVSYEQYF	TGTGCCAGCAGTTTGGTTCAGGGCGTTTCCTACGAGCAGTACTTC
TRBV7-3	TRBD1	.	TRBJ2-1	CASSDSTGLDEQFF	TGTGCCAGCAGCGATTCGACAGGGTTGGATGAGCAGTTCTTC
TRBV7-2	.	.	TRBJ2-7	CASRPGSSGYEQYF	TGTGCCAGCAGGCCGGGGTCCAGCGGCTACGAGCAGTACTTC
TRBV14	.	once	TRBJ2-7	CASRGGQSSYEQYF	TGTGCCAGCAGGGGAGGACAGAGCTCCTACGAGCAGTACTTC
TRBV2	.	many	TRBJ1-2	CASSEGLTALIYGYTF	TGTGCCAGCAGTGAAGGTCTGACCGCGCTAATCTATGGCTACACCTTC
TRBV7-9	.	few	TRBJ2-3	CASSLGSGEDTQYF	TGTGCCAGCAGCTTAGGTAGTGGGGAAGATACGCAGTATTTT
TRBV7-8	.	.	TRBJ2-3	CASSLVGIWADTQYF	TGTGCCAGCAGCTTAGTGGGGATATGGGCAGATACGCAGTATTTT
TRBV5-6	.	.	TRBJ2-2	CASSRYDANTGELFF	TGTGCCAGCAGCCGTTATGACGCGAACACCGGGGAGCTGTTTTTT
TRBV18	.	many	TRBJ1-1	CASSPNTEAFF	TGTGCCAGCTCACCAAACACTGAAGCTTTCTTT
TRBV5-4	TRBD2	many	TRBJ2-7	CASSTSGSLHEQYF	TGTGCCAGCAGCACTAGCGGGAGTTTGCATGAGCAGTACTTC
TRBV5-5	TRBD1	.	TRBJ2-5	CASSMTGTGGETQYF	TGTGCCAGCAGCATGACCGGGACAGGGGGTGAGACCCAGTACTTC
TRBV7-6	.	few	TRBJ2-7	CASSSGRNEQYF	TGTGCCAGCAGCTCGGGTCGGAACGAGCAGTACTTC
TRBV7-3	TRBD1	many	TRBJ2-7	CASSLNPGTAYEQYF	TGTGCCAGCAGCCTGAATCCCGGGACAGCCTACGAGCAGTACTTC
TRBV27	TRBD1	.	TRBJ2-6	CASSQRTGLTGANVLTF	TGTGCCAGCAGTCAGAGGACAGGCTTGACTGGGGCCAACGTCCTGACTTTC
TRBV7-2	TRBD2	.	TRBJ2-7	CASSSAGGLAGGRYEQYF	TGTGCCAGCAGCTCCGCAGGGGGACTAGCGGGAGGGAGGTACGAGCAGTACTTC
TRBV7-2	.	few	TRBJ2-7	CASSLQGNGGAYEQYF	TGTGCCAGCAGCTTACAGGGGAATGGGGGGGCCTACGAGCAGTACTTC
TRBV12-5	TRBD1	few	TRBJ2-4	CASGSDRGNMILAKNIQYF	TGTGCTAGTGGTTCGGACAGGGGGAACATGATACTAGCCAAAAACATTCAGTACTTC
TRBV12-3/TRBV12-4	.	.	TRBJ2-7	CASSLGQNAYEQYF	TGTGCCAGCAGCCTCGGACAGAACGCCTACGAGCAGTACTTC
TRBV6-1	.	.	TRBJ2-7	CASSYGSARSYEQYF	TGTGCCAGCAGTTACGGTAGCGCCCGCTCCTACGAGCAGTACTTC
TRBV7-2	TRBD1	once	TRBJ2-7	CASSFGQGGEQYF	TGTGCCAGCAGCTTTGGACAGGGGGGGGAGCAGTACTTC
TRBV6-1	.	.	TRBJ2-2	CASSEWNTGELFF	TGTGCCAGCAGTGAATGGAACACCGGGGAGCTGTTTTTT
TRBV12-3/TRBV12-4	.	few	TRBJ2-5	CASSLRETQYF	TGTGCCAGCAGTTTACGGGAGACCCAGTACTTC